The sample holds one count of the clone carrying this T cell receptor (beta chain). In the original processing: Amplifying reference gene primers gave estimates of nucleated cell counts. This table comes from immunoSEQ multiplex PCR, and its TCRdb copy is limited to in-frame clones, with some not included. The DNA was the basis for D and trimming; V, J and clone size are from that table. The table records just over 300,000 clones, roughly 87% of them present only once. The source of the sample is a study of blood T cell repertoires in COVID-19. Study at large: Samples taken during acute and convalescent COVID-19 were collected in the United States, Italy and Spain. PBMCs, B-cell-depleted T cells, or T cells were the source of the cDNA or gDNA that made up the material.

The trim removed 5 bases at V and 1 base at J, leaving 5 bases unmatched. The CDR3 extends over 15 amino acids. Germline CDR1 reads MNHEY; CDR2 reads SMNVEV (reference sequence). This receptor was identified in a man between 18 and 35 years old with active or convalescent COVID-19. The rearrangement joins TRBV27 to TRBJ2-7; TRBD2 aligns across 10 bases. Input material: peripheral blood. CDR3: CASSPELAGSYEQYF. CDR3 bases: TGTGCCAGCAGTCCAGAACTAGCGGGATCCTACGAGCAGTACTTC.